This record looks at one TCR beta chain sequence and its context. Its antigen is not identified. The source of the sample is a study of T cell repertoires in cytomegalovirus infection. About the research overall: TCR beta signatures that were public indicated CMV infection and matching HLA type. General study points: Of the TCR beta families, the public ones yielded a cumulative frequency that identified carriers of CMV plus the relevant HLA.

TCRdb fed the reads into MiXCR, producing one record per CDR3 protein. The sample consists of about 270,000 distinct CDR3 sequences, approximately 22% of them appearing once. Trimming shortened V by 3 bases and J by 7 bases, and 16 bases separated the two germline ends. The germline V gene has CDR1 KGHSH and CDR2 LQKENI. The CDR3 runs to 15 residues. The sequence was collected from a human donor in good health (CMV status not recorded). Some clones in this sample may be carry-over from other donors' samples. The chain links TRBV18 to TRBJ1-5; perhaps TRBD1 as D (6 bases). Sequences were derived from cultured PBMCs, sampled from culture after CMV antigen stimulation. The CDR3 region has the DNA TGTGCCAGCTCACCGGGCCAGGGGATGGAGCAGCCCCAGCATTTT. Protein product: CASSPGQGMEQPQHF.